This TCR beta chain appears in the sequencing data of a study of vaccination and CD4 T cells after COVID-19. The Oncomine TCR Beta short-read assay was applied to DNA of cultured CD4+ T cells. TCRdb independently ran MiXCR on the PCR reads; one entry per CDR3 protein. The sample records 12,000 or so distinct CDR3 sequences, more than 40% being singletons. Points on this clonotype: What it binds is unknown.

V gave up 5 bases and J gave up 4 bases, with 18 bases separating them. This CDR3 comprises 15 residues. Per germline, CDR1 SGHVS and CDR2 FNYEAQ. Treatment reported: roughly 10-day PBMC culture with coronavirus spike peptide pools or control peptides (ViraFEST assay). Material: CD4+ T cells from blood, cultured in vitro. The chain has TRBV7-6 and TRBJ2-7, with D possibly being TRBD1 or TRBD2 (7 bases each). The clonotype originates from a human donor who had recovered from COVID-19. This chain's CDR3 is CASSLGGGSGYEQYF. CDR3 nucleotides: TGTGCCAGCAGCCTAGGGGGCGGGAGTGGGTACGAGCAGTACTTC.